This passage covers 3 T cell receptor beta chains from one sample sequenced in a study of T cells in Graves' hyperthyroidism and ophthalmopathy. The TCR beta CDR3 regions underwent amplification using RNA transcripts as the source. In the first-round RT-PCR of the TCR CDR3, the HTBI primer set was used. TCRdb redid the calling of the multiplex PCR reads with MiXCR, one entry per CDR3 protein. The sample yields 300,000 to 450,000 distinct CDR3 sequences, about 18% seen once. What was sequenced was blood. All receptors derive from a man aged 18 to 30 with Graves' ophthalmopathy.

This clonotype was found a few times. The J gene is TRBJ2-5, the V gene TRBV4-1; no definite D call. Germline V gene data show CDR1 as MGHRA and CDR2 as YSYEKL. With 5 bases removed from V and 5 bases from J, the gap between germline ends came to 9 bases. The CDR3 contains 12 residues. CDR3 sequence: CASSDNGETQYF. CDR3 coding DNA: TGCGCCAGCAGCGACAACGGGGAGACCCAGTACTTC.

This clonotype appeared many times. J is TRBJ2-1 and V is TRBV11-2, with 10 bases that match TRBD2. CDR3 size: 18 residues. V dropped 5 bases and J dropped 7; count of bases not matched to a gene: 17. Germline CDR1 and CDR2: SGHAT and FQNNGV. The CDR3 sequence is CASSPRYNSGGQGNEQFF. In DNA form, the CDR3 reads TGTGCCAGCAGCCCACGCTATAATAGCGGGGGGCAGGGGAATGAGCAGTTCTTC.

In this sample, this clonotype turned up many times. V and J are TRBV12-3 or TRBV12-4 and TRBJ1-1; TRBD1 is a possible D gene (5 bases). The CDR3 is made up of 14 amino acids. The V end lost 4 bases, the J end lost 2 bases, and 11 bases lay between the germline ends. The CDR3 here is CASSWGPYNTEAFF. The CDR3 DNA is TGTGCCAGCAGTTGGGGACCCTACAACACTGAAGCTTTCTTT.